This T cell receptor beta chain was profiled in a study of blood T cell repertoires in COVID-19. Germline CDR1 SGHRS, CDR2 YFSETQ. The CDR3 is 18 residues long. Trimming removed 2 bases at V and 0 bases at J, with 15 bases between. TCRdb keeps only in-frame clones here, not all; method: immunoSEQ multiplex PCR. The sample yields around 150,000 clones, approximately 80% seen once. This TCR was sampled from a woman in her forties or fifties with acute or convalescent COVID-19. Sequenced sample: peripheral blood. The genes are TRBV5-1 and TRBJ2-6, with D possibly matching TRBD1 (5 bases). The CDR3 is CASSLGKTADSGANVLTF. The DNA of the CDR3 is TGCGCCAGCAGCTTAGGTAAGACAGCAGACTCTGGGGCCAACGTCCTGACTTTC.